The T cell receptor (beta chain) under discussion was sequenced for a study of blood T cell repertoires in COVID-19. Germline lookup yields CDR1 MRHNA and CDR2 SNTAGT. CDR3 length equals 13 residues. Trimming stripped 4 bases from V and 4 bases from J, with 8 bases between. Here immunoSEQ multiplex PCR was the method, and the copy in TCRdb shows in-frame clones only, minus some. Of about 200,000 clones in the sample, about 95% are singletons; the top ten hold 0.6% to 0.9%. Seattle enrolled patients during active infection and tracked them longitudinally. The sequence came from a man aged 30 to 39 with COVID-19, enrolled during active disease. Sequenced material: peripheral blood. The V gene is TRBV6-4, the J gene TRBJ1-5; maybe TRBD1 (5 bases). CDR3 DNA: TGTGCCAGCAGTGCTCAGGGTAATCAGCCCCAGCATTTT. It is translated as CASSAQGNQPQHF.